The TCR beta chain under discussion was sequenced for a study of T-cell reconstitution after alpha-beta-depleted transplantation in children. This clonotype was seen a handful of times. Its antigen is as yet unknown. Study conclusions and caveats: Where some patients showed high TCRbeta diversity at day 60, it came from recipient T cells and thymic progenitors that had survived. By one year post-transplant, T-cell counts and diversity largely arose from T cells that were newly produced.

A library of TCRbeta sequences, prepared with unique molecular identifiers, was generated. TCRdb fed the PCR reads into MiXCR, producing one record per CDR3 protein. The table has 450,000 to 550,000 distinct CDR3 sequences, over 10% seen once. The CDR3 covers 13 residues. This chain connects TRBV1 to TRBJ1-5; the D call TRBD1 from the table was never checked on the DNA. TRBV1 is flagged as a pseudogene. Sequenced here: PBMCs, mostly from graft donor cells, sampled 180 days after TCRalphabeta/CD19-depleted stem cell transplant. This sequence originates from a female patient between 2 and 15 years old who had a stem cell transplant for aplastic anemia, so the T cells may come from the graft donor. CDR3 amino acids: CTSPRGVLIPQHF. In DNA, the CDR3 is TGCACCAGCCCCCGAGGGGTTTTAATCCCCCAGCATTTT.